This T cell receptor beta chain derives from a study of blood T cell repertoires in COVID-19. Study context: Italy, Spain and the United States were the sources of the convalescent and acute COVID-19 samples. T cells, B-cell-depleted T cells, or PBMCs supplied cDNA or gDNA.

This CDR3 comprises 15 residues. The V and J ends lost 1 base and 7 bases respectively, with 14 bases between them. CDR1 is MGHRA, CDR2 YSYEKL, per germline. In the study's own analysis: Amplified reference gene primers provided the basis for estimating nucleated cell counts. Measured with immunoSEQ multiplex PCR; TCRdb has only the in-frame clones, and not every one. For V, J and clone size, that table is used; D and trimming come from the DNA. This sample has approximately 100,000 clones, with about nine tenths found just once. The sequencing sample was made of peripheral blood. This TCR was recovered from a man aged 50 to 60 with acute or convalescent COVID-19. V and J are TRBV4-1 and TRBJ1-5; possibly TRBD1 for D (5 bases). The CDR3 reads CASSQGLQGGQPQHF. The DNA of the CDR3 is TGCGCCAGCAGCCAAGGTCTCCAGGGTGGGCAGCCCCAGCATTTT.